This T cell receptor beta chain was sequenced for a study of graft-versus-host responses after intestinal transplantation. As for the study in general: Each recipient received a multivisceral, liver-intestinal, or isolated intestinal graft. The study, taken as a whole, reports: GvH clones occurred in recipient marrow; some first appeared in ileum or blood. Allograft graft-versus-host to host-versus-graft clonal ratios ran high in patients with graft-donor T cell macrochimerism.

This CDR3 has 17 residues. Germline CDR1 MGHRA, CDR2 YSYEKL. J gave up 5 bases and V 5 bases, and 11 bases lay outside the gene matches. The method was immunoSEQ multiplex PCR; TCRdb's version includes in-frame clones alone and lacks a portion of them. The sample yields around 96,000 clones, approximately 90% seen once. Notes on this clone: Its antigen is not known.

The sample in question was unstimulated CD4+ T cells sorted from spleen or lymph node cells, obtained before intestinal transplant. This chain links TRBV4-1 with TRBJ2-2, with TRBD2 matching over 10 bases. This clonotype originated in a human donor who received an intestinal transplant. In DNA form, the CDR3 reads TGCGCCAGCAGCAACCTGGGCCTAGCGGGAGAGACCGGGGAGCTGTTTTTT. It encodes CASSNLGLAGETGELFF.